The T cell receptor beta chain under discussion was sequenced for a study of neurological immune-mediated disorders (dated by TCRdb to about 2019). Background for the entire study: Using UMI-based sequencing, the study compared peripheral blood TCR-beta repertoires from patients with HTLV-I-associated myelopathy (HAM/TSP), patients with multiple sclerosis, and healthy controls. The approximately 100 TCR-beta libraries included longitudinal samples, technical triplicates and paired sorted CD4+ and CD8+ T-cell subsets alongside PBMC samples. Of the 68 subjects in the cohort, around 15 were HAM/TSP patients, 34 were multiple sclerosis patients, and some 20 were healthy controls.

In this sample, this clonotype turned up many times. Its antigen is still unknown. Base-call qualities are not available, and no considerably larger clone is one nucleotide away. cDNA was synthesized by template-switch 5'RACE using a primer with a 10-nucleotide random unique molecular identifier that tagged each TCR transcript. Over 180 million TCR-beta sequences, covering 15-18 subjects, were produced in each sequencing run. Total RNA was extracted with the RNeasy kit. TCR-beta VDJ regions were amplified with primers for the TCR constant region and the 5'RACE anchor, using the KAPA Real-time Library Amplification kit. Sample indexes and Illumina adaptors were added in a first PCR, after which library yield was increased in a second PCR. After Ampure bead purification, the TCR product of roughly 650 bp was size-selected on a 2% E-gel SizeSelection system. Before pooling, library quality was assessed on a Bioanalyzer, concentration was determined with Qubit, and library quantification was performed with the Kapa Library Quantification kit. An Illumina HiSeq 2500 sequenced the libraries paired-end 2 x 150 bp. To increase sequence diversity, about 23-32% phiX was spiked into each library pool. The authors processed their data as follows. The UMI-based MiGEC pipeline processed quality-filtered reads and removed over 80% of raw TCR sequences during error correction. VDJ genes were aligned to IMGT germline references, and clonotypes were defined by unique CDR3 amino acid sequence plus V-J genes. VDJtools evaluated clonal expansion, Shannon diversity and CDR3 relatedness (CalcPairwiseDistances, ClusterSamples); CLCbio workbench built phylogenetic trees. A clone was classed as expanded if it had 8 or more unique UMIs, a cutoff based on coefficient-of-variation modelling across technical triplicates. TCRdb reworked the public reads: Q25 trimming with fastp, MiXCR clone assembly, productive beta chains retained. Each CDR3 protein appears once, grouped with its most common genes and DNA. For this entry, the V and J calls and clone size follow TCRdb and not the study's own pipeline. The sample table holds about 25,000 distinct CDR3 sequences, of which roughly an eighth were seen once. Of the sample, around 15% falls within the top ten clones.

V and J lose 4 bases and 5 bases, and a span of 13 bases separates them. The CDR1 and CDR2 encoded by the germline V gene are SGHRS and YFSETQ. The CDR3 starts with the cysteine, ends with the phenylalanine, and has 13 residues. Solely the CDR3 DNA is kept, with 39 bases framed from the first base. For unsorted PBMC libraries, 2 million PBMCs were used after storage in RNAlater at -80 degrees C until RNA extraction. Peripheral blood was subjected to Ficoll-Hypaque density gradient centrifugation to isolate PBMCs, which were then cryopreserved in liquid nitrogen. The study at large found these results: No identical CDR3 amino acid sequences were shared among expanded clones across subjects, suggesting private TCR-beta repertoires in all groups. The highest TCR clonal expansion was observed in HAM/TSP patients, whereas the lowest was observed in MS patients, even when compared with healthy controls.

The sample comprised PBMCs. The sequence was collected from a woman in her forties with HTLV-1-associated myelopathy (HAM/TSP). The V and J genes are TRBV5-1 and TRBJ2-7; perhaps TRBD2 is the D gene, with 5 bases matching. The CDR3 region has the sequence CASSPRGSNEQYF. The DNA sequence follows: TGCGCCAGCAGCCCCCGGGGATCTAACGAGCAGTACTTC.